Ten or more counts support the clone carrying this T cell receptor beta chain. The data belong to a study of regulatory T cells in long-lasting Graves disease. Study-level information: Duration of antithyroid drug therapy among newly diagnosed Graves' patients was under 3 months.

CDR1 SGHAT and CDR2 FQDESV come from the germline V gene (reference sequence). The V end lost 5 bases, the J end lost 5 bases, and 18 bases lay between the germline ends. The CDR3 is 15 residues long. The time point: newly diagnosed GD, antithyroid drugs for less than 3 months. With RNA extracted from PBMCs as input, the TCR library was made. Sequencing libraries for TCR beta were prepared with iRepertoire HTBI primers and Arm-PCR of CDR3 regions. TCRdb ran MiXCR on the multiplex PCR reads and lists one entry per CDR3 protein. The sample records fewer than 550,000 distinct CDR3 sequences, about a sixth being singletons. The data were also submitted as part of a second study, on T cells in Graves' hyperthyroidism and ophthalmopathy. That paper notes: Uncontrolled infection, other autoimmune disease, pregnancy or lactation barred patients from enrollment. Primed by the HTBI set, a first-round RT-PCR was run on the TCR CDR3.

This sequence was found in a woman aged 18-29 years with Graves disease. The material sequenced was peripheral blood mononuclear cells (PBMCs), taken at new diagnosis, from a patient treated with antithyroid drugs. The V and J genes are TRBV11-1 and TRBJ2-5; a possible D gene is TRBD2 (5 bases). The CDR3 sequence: CASSPNAGVWETQYF. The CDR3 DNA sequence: TGTGCCAGCAGCCCCAACGCCGGGGTCTGGGAGACCCAGTACTTC.